This T cell receptor (beta chain) was profiled in a study of OX40 agonist ivuxolimab in advanced cancers. The overall study: In this trial design, patients received ivuxolimab intravenously at 0.01 to 10 mg/kg every 2 weeks. The diagnoses of dose-escalation patients were hepatocellular carcinoma, melanoma, renal cell or head and neck cancer. Aged about 23 to 90 with a mean of approximately 60 years, they were approximately 79% male. Overall study findings and caveats: Partial responders at 0.1-3.0 mg/kg had among the lowest clonal expansion.

Clones were read by immunoSEQ multiplex PCR, and TCRdb kept only the in-frame ones, dropping some. The table includes 52,000 or so clones, around 90% detected once. This CDR3 contains 12 residues. V dropped 11 bases and J dropped 3 bases, with 10 bases sitting between them. Germline V gene data show CDR1 as SEHNR and CDR2 as FQNEAQ (reference sequence). Notes on this clone: Antigen: not known.

The chain recombines TRBV7-9 with TRBJ2-2, with D unresolved. The source was CD4+ or CD8+ T cells sorted from blood, collected in a trial of the OX40 agonist ivuxolimab. The sequence came from an adult with an advanced solid tumor such as melanoma, head and neck, liver or kidney cancer. CDR3 in amino acids: CAPRADTGELFF. The CDR3 bases are TGTGCCCCTCGTGCGGACACCGGGGAGCTGTTTTTT.